A selection of T cell receptor beta chains follows, all from one sample in a study of T cell responses to AZD1222 COVID-19 vaccine. Some clones are missing from TCRdb's copy, which holds only in-frame ones; the method was immunoSEQ multiplex PCR. In the table there are approximately 180,000 clones, more than 80% of which are singletons. This specimen was peripheral blood, taken on day 0 of AZD1222 vaccination. These receptors were obtained from an adult in good health. CDR3s include the opening cysteine and the closing phenylalanine or tryptophan. The D gene is left open where the match is weak.

d_gene	v_gene	j_gene	CDR3aa
NA	TRBV5-4	TRBJ1-1	CASSPSGWSNTEAFF
NA	TRBV28	TRBJ1-5	CASSVDSNQPQHF
NA	TRBV10-3	TRBJ1-1	CAISESGRLNTEAFF
TRBD1	TRBV27	TRBJ2-3	CASRARDRTTDTQYF
NA	TRBV5-1	TRBJ2-1	CASSLGVATYNEQFF
TRBD2	TRBV29-1	TRBJ2-1	CSVFSGRGSYNEQFF
NA	TRBV6-6	TRBJ1-3	CASSYSTAGNTIYF
TRBD2	TRBV7-9	TRBJ2-1	CASSLHSGRLASFYNEQFF
TRBD1	TRBV12-5	TRBJ1-5	CASGHWTGWNQPQHF
NA	TRBV30	TRBJ1-4	CAWSVETYNEKLFF
NA	TRBV5-1	TRBJ1-1	CASSFEVTTEAFF
NA	TRBV5-4	TRBJ2-7	CASSLAREQYF
NA	TRBV9	TRBJ2-7	CASSVAGDPSYEQYF
TRBD2	TRBV18	TRBJ2-4	CASSPGSPSGGAKNIQYF
NA	TRBV28	TRBJ2-3	CASSSSRDWVTDTQYF
NA	TRBV12-5	TRBJ2-1	CASGSIQLSGFF
NA	TRBV18	TRBJ1-1	CASSPPGEVKGPVPF
NA	TRBV7-9	TRBJ1-2	CASSLVINYGYTF
NA	TRBV6-5	TRBJ1-2	CASPQSGNGYTF
NA	TRBV5-1	TRBJ1-2	CASSPLSGSGYTF
NA	TRBV19	TRBJ1-2	CASTNILRGRDYGYTF
NA	TRBV5-4	TRBJ2-3	CASSLEEGTTDTQYF
NA	TRBV30	TRBJ2-5	CAWSDREETQYF
TRBD1	TRBV3-1/TRBV3-2	TRBJ1-1	CASSAQGGMTEAFF
TRBD2	TRBV13	TRBJ2-1	CASGSGRGNEQFF
NA	TRBV27	TRBJ1-2	CASSSRQANYGYTF
NA	TRBV5-5	TRBJ1-1	CASSFGPGTAGAFF
NA	TRBV5-1	TRBJ2-7	CASSGSYEQYF
TRBD1	TRBV5-1	TRBJ2-3	CASSLGTGGTNTDTQYF
TRBD1	TRBV10-3	TRBJ1-6	CATRDRQNNSPLHF
NA	TRBV10-2	TRBJ2-2	CASSEGRLGQVNTGELFF
NA	TRBV27	TRBJ1-2	CASTATPPGRGYGYTF
NA	TRBV28	TRBJ1-2	CASSFHVGYTF
NA	TRBV19	TRBJ2-6	CASSISTGAGANVLTF
NA	TRBV5-5	TRBJ1-1	CASSLWTRTEAFF
TRBD1	TRBV5-4	TRBJ2-7	CASSQQGQSYEQYF
NA	TRBV4-1	TRBJ1-5	CASSQDIRDQPQHF
NA	TRBV3-1/TRBV3-2	TRBJ2-5	CASSQNIRAEETQYF
NA	TRBV5-1	TRBJ2-5	CASSLTAAETQYF
NA	TRBV5-1	TRBJ1-2	CASSLDADYGYTF
TRBD2	TRBV13	TRBJ2-1	CASSPRTSGGQFF
TRBD2	TRBV5-6	TRBJ2-3	CASSLERGATDTQYF
NA	TRBV21-1	TRBJ2-2	CASSKPPKGSDGELFF
NA	TRBV11-3	TRBJ1-2	CASSSGQGYGYTF
TRBD1	TRBV7-6	TRBJ1-2	CASSSLPGTEISLRGGYTF
NA	TRBV19	TRBJ1-5	CASTSGGVSNQPQHF
TRBD2	TRBV6-2/TRBV6-3	TRBJ2-1	CASSYGLAGVAEQFF
NA	TRBV27	TRBJ1-1	CASRGRNTEAFF
NA	TRBV5-1	TRBJ2-1	CASSHQGSAYNEQFF
TRBD2	TRBV6-5	TRBJ2-3	CASRSPSGILSTQYF
TRBD2	TRBV5-6	TRBJ2-5	CASRTSGQETQYF
TRBD1	TRBV9	TRBJ1-2	CASSGGGKYGYTF
NA	TRBV11-2	TRBJ1-2	CASSDAGWPGGYTF
NA	TRBV6-5	TRBJ1-5	CASSYSQSHSDMHF
NA	TRBV29-1	TRBJ2-1	CSVKGYNEQFF